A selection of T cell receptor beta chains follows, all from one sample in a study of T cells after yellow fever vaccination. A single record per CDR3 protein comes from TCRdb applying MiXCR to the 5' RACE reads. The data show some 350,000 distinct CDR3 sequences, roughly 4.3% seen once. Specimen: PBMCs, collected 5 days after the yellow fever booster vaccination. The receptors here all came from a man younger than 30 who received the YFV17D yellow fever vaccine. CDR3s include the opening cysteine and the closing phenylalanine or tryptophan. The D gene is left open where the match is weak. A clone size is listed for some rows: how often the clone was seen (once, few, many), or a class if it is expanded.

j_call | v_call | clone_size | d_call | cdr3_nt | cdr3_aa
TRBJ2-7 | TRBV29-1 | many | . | TGCAGCGTTTCGACTCTCGCCTACGAGCAGTACTTC | CSVSTLAYEQYF
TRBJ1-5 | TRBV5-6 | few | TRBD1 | TGTGCCAGCAGGCGTCTTGGGCAGGGGGATCAGCCCCAGCATTTT | CASRRLGQGDQPQHF
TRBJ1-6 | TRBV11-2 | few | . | TGTGCCAGCAGCTTAGATCCCCCCAGGGGTAATCATTCACCCCTCCACTTT | CASSLDPPRGNHSPLHF
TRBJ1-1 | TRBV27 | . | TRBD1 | TGTGCCAGCAGCCTAGGGACAGGGGGATTTACTGAAGCTTTCTTT | CASSLGTGGFTEAFF
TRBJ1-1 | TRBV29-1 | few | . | TGCAGCGTTAAGGGTACGAAAACGGACACTGAAGCTTTCTTT | CSVKGTKTDTEAFF
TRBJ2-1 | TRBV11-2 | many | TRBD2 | TGTGCCAGCAGCTTCGGACTAGCGGACTACAATGAGCAGTTCTTC | CASSFGLADYNEQFF
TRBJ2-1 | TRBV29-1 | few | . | TGCAGCGTGGTTGGACGCTCCTACAATGAGCAGTTCTTC | CSVVGRSYNEQFF
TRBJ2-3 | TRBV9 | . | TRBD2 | TGTGCCAGCGACCCGGGACTAGCGGGAGGAAACGCAGATACGCAGTATTTT | CASDPGLAGGNADTQYF
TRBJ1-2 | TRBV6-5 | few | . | TGTGCCAGCAGTTACTCCCAGGCTAACTATGGCTACACCTTC | CASSYSQANYGYTF
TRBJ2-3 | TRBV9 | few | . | TGTGCCAGCAGCGTAGCATACGGACGCACAGATACGCAGTATTTT | CASSVAYGRTDTQYF
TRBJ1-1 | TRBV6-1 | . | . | TGTGCCAGCAGTGAAGCAAGAATGGTGAAAGCTTTCTTT | CASSEARMVKAFF
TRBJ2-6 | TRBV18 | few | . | TGTGCCAGCTCACCGACGGGATACTCTGGGGCCAACGTCCTGACTTTC | CASSPTGYSGANVLTF
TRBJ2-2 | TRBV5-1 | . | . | TGCGCCAGCAGCCATGACAGCCCGAACACCGGGGAGCTGTTTTTT | CASSHDSPNTGELFF
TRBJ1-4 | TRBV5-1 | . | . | TGCGCCAGCAGCTTGGATTCGACGCGGAGTAATGAAAAACTGTTTTTT | CASSLDSTRSNEKLFF
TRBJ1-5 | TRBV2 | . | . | TGTGCCAGCAACATAAGGGGAAATCAGCCCCAGCATTTT | CASNIRGNQPQHF
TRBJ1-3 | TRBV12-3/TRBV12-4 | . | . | TGTGCCAGCAGTTTGTCCGAAAACACCATATATTTT | CASSLSENTIYF
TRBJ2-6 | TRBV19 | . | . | TGTGCCAGTAGTAGCTCCGGGTCCTTCCCTGGGGCCAACGTCCTGACTTTC | CASSSSGSFPGANVLTF
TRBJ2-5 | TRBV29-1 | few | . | TGCAGCGTTGAAGATCATGGCCTAGCTAGTAAGGAGACCCAGTACTTC | CSVEDHGLASKETQYF
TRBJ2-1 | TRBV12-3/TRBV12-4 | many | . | TGTGCCAGCAAGAATGGGGGGCCTCACAATGAGCAGTTCTTC | CASKNGGPHNEQFF
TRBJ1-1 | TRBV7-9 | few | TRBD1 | TGTGCCAGCAGCTTGGACAGGGGGCTGTCAACTGAAGCTTTCTTT | CASSLDRGLSTEAFF
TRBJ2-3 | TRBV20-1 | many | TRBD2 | TGCAGTGCACAGACGGGGGGGCCAGATACGCAGTATTTT | CSAQTGGPDTQYF
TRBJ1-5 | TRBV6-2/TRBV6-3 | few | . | TGTGCCAGTAATTTTCGGCTAAACAGGCACGATCAGCCCCAGCATTTT | CASNFRLNRHDQPQHF
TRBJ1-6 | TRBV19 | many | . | TGTGCCAGTAGTATTACCGGACGCGATAAGGCACCCCTCCACTTT | CASSITGRDKAPLHF
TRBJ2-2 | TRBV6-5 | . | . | TGTGCCAGCAGTTCCAAGGGGCGAAACACCGGGGAGCTGTTTTTT | CASSSKGRNTGELFF
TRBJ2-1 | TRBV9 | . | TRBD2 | TGTGCCAGCAGCGCACTAGCGGGGGGGCAAAGCTCCTACAATGAGCAGTTCTTC | CASSALAGGQSSYNEQFF
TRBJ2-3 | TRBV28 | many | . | TGTGCCAGCAGTTTTAGGAGGATTACAGATACGCAGTATTTT | CASSFRRITDTQYF
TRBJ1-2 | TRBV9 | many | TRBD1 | TGTGCCAGCAGAACAGGGGACTATGGCTACACCTTC | CASRTGDYGYTF
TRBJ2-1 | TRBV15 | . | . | TGTGCCACCAGCAGAGGACTAGTTGGTTCCTACAATGAGCAGTTCTTC | CATSRGLVGSYNEQFF
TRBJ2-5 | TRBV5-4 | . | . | TGTGCCAGCAGCTTGGGATCTGGGGCCGGGGAGACCCAGTACTTC | CASSLGSGAGETQYF
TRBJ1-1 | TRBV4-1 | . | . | TGCGCCAGCAAACCGGAGGGGGAGGGAGCTTTCTTT | CASKPEGEGAFF
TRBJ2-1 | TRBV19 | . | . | TGTGCCAGCCGCGAGTGGGGGCCGAAGAGGAATGAGCAGTTCTTC | CASREWGPKRNEQFF
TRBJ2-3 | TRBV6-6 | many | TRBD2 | TGTGCCAGCAGTACTAGCGGCGGGGCGGATACGCAGTATTTT | CASSTSGGADTQYF
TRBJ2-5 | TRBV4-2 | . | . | TGTGCCAGCAGCGTCCCGGGATCCATCCTCAAGACCCAGTACTTC | CASSVPGSILKTQYF
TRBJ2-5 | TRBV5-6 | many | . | TGTGCCAGCAGCTTGGGAAAGACCCAGTACTTC | CASSLGKTQYF
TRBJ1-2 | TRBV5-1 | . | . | TGCGCCAGCAGCTTGGTGGGAGGGCCCCTCTCTCGGACCTTC | CASSLVGGPLSRTF
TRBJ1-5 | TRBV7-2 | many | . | TGTGCCAGCAGCTTAGGGGTGGGTCCCTGGTCAGGTCAGCCCCAGCATTTT | CASSLGVGPWSGQPQHF
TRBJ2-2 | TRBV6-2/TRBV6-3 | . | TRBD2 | TGTGCCAGCAGTTACTCGGCTAGCGGGGGCCCTAGGGGGGCCGGGGAGCTGTTTTTT | CASSYSASGGPRGAGELFF
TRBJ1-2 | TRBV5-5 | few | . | TGTGCCAGCAGCTTGGCCCCAGGACAGCCGAACTATGGCTACACCTTC | CASSLAPGQPNYGYTF
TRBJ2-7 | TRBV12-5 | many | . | TGTGCTAGTGGTGGGACCGCTTACGAGCAGTACTTC | CASGGTAYEQYF
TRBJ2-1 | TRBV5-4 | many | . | TGTGCCAGCAGCTCCAGCCGGAGGGGAAACAATGAGCAGTTCTTC | CASSSSRRGNNEQFF
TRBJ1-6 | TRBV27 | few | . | TGTGCCAGCAGTCCCTCGCCCCGGTACTCCTATAATTCACCCCTCCACTTT | CASSPSPRYSYNSPLHF